The clone carrying this T cell receptor (beta chain) has a handful of counts. In the source study's methods: It was from reference gene primer amplification that nucleated cell counts were estimated. Here immunoSEQ multiplex PCR was the method, and the copy in TCRdb shows in-frame clones only, minus some. V and J calls and clone size come straight from that table; D and trimming were deduced from the DNA. The sample records about 220,000 clones, 84% being singletons. The sample belongs to a study of blood T cell repertoires in COVID-19. Looking at the study overall: Researchers got acute and convalescent COVID-19 samples from the United States, Italy and Spain.

The ends lost 6 bases at V and 4 bases at J; junction bases unmatched: 8. Germline V gives CDR1 MGHDK, CDR2 SYGVNS. The CDR3 totals 14 residues. Input material: peripheral blood. The clonotype was recovered from a woman aged 55-70 years who had recovered from COVID-19. The chain couples TRBV25-1 to TRBJ2-5; TRBD1 matches 7 bases. The CDR3 region is CASSKGAGGETQYF. The DNA for the CDR3 is TGTGCCAGCAGCAAGGGGGCTGGGGGAGAGACCCAGTACTTC.